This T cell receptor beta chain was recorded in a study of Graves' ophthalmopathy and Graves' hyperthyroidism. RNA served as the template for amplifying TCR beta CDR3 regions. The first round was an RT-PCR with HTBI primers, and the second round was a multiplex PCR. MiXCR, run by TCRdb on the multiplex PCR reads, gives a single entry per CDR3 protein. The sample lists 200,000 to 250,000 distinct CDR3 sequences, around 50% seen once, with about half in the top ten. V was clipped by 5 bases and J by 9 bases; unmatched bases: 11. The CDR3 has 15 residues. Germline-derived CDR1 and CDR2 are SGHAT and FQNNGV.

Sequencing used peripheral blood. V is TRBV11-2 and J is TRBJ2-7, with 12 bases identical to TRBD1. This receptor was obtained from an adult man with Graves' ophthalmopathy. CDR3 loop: CASSPPGTGGGGQYF. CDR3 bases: TGTGCCAGCAGCCCCCCCGGGACAGGGGGCGGGGGGCAGTACTTC.